Included here is one TCR beta chain sequence, with context. This clone's antigen is unknown. Base quality data are lacking; no much larger clone is found one base away. V ends up 6 bases short and J 6 bases short, with an unmatched junction base count of 4. The CDR3 covers 12 residues, taking in both the cysteine and the phenylalanine. Only CDR3 DNA is held: 36 bases, read in frame from base 1. The CDR1 and CDR2 encoded by the germline V gene are MDHEN and SYDVKM. The entry originates in a study of cytomegalovirus exposure and HLA in healthy donors (dated by TCRdb to about 2017). About the investigation overall: According to an earlier analysis of 587 of the donors, some 170 million T cells yielded over 90 million unique TCR beta sequences and about 280 Gb of sequence data. In addition to the first cohort of approximately 670 subjects, a separate validation cohort of over 90 different subjects was used. Approximately 310 gigabases of sequencing data and approximately 93 million unique TCR sequences were included in an early release covering under 650 HLA-typed donors. In a later genetic analysis, genome-wide SNP genotypes for about three fifths of the roughly 670 donors were used, and that subset was treated as a discovery cohort. Using immunosequencing, the study profiled T cell repertoires from about 650 subjects and related those repertoires to cytomegalovirus serostatus. Donor age, sex, ethnicity and CMV serostatus were compiled together with the repertoire data. Several DR-DQ haplotypes were treated as single units for association and clustering because of strong linkage in the cohort. The number of typed donors differed by locus: about 629-630 for A, B, C, DRB1 and DQB1; about 520 for DQA1; over 600 for DPA1; and 450 to 480 for DPB1. The study was designed to test whether signatures of past pathogen exposure could be identified by cataloging public T cell receptors. An earlier analysis of around 640 of the donors used high-throughput TCR beta sequencing to judge whether each TCR beta V gene segment behaved as functional or pseudogenic. To study patterns of TCR occurrence, a later analysis re-analyzed previously published TCR beta repertoires from around 660 donors and added high-resolution HLA genotyping. Rather than drawing on any new phenotypic data, the later analysis identified candidate immune exposures from TCR beta sequences and the way those sequences occurred across donors. Of the roughly 390 genotyped donors, roughly 80% fell in the genetic ancestry cluster associated with self-reported Caucasian donors. Both class I and class II loci were covered by HLA typing, at four-digit resolution. Across approximately 400 genotyped donors of the cohort, an average of about 250,000 unique TCR beta nucleotide sequences per donor were sequenced, and 15% to 20% of those sequences were non-productive. To predict cytomegalovirus infection status, the study combined high-throughput TCR immunosequencing, statistical association of individual TCRs with disease status, and machine learning. All discovery cohort repertoires had been generated on a single sequencing platform. On the study overall, not on this receptor specifically: In both the original and validation cohorts, the classifier was reported to diagnose cytomegalovirus status with high specificity and sensitivity. Broadly in line with IMGT annotations, most TCR beta V segments showed up in productive rearrangements about 87% or about 30% of the time in an earlier analysis of around 550 of the donors. At a false discovery rate of 0.05, a later analysis linked under 20,000 TCR beta sequences to specific HLA alleles. Compared with the approximately 710-donor mean, donors in an Asian-associated ancestry cluster had fewer N-insertions in productive TCRs, according to a later genetic analysis. In vitro tests confirmed that a few of the cytomegalovirus-associated TCR beta chains recognize cytomegalovirus antigens. A later analysis found that HLA-associated TCR beta chains were more clonally expanded and had lower generation probabilities than equally common non-associated chains. Some IMGT-functional V segments, including TRBV6-2 and TRBV6-3, could not be told apart with the 87-base-pair reads, so those segments were excluded. Because some donors lacked HLA typing at each locus, the association tests relied only on the typed subset. The only immune exposure information available for the cohort was CMV serostatus. According to a later analysis, parvovirus B19, influenza, CMV and Epstein-Barr virus appeared linked to several top co-occurrence clusters. A later analysis found that most CMV-associated TCR beta chains appeared HLA-restricted, with HLA associations seemingly driven largely by CMV exposure. The earlier analysis of 587 of the donors excluded fewer than 20 rarely observed V segments, including chromosome 9 orphons, because counts were too low. An association between a missense DCLRE1C variant and V-gene and J-gene trimming of TCR beta chains was found in a later genetic analysis and replicated in an independent cohort. In the study, some 180 TCR beta chains were listed as associated with cytomegalovirus. The sequencing pipeline was judged likely to have produced a cluster of highly shared sequence variants as a technical artifact. A further reported finding was that TCR beta sequences accurately predicted the HLA-A and HLA-B alleles for most subjects in the first cohort. According to the authors, the approach could potentially be generalized to other disease states and immunological phenotypes. The cohort was sequenced for TCR beta chains only, and without alpha or paired-chain data the features that could be detected were limited. When HLA alleles, especially DR and DQ, strongly co-occurred, attributing TCR associations to individual alleles was difficult. Linkage disequilibrium might explain the correlated functional status among segregating V segments, but an unknown experimental factor could not be ruled out. While some public TCRs were present in many individuals, most TCR sequences turned up only very rarely across donors. A later analysis found that TCR association rates varied across HLA loci, with DRB1 alleles showing the most associated TCRs and HLA-C alleles the fewest. Presence/absence analyses assumed roughly uniform sequencing depth across donors, an assumption that may not hold.

To prepare the library, the immunoSEQ multiplex PCR assay was applied. A mixture of 60 forward primers for TCR Vbeta segments and 13 reverse primers for TCR Jbeta segments was used in the multiplex PCR. The CDR3 region of rearranged TCR beta genes was amplified from genomic DNA with a multiplex PCR assay. On the Illumina HiSeq System, the amplified TCR beta libraries were sequenced as 87-base-pair reads. On the authors' methods: In a later analysis, tens of millions of unique TCR beta chains were counted across the roughly 610 repertoires, and approximately 11 million of these chains were shared by at least two donors. Raw reads were error-corrected and collapsed into unique sequences with a nearest-neighbor algorithm that merged closely related sequences to remove PCR and sequencing errors. V, D and J gene segments were assigned by aligning CDR3 sequences to IMGT reference sequences. For a sequence to be retained, at least a six-nucleotide match to both a V gene segment and a J gene segment was required. Rearrangements were classified as productive when the CDR3 lacked stop codons and remained in frame with V and J, and all other rearrangements were classified as non-productive. CDR3 was defined by IMGT convention, running from the second conserved V-encoded cysteine to the conserved J-encoded phenylalanine. The earlier analysis of about 640 of the donors excluded any sequence lacking an unambiguous match to a single V gene segment. In an earlier analysis of approximately 550 of the donors, V segments were called functional above 56.7% productive rearrangements and were called segregating when the between-donor standard deviation exceeded 5%. To diagnose cytomegalovirus status from the catalog of TCR beta chain sequences, a statistical classification framework was built. A later analysis assigned V and J genes by comparing TCR nucleotide sequences with IMGT/GENE-DB human TR gene sequences. Using the TCRdist pipeline, a later analysis assigned CDR3 sequences along with most-parsimonious VDJ recombination scenarios. In a later analysis, every TCR beta chain was defined by the combination of its CDR3 amino acid sequence and its V-gene family, and reads without a unique V-gene family were dropped. As a way to deal with suspected cross-contamination and a sequencing artifact, a later analysis dropped hundreds of nucleotide sequences that were highly shared and had low generation probability. In a later analysis, a clonal expansion index for each public chain was calculated from normalized within-repertoire ranks of inferred template counts. Generation probabilities in a later analysis came from a VDJ recombination model fitted to out-of-frame rearrangements, and those results were checked against IGoR. In a later analysis, TCR-TCR, TCR-HLA and TCR-CMV co-occurrence was scored with hypergeometric tests, and a repertoire-size bias correction was applied to TCR pairs. In a later analysis, false discovery rates were estimated by permuting HLA or CMV assignments 20 times. A later analysis grouped co-occurring TCRs with DBSCAN, adding TCRdist sequence similarity when clustering within HLA-allele-positive subsets. For co-occurrence clustering, repertoires with fewer than 30,000 or more than 120,000 public chains were excluded, along with roughly 5 repertoires with anomalous nucleotide sharing. This is the immuneACCESS table as TCRdb keeps it, with only in-frame sequences that have V and J called. A part of the clones is gone; compared with another copy, unresolved V genes explain less than half, and the rest is unexplained. For V, J and clone size, that table is used; D and trimming come from the DNA. Within this sample are about 190,000 clones, with roughly 81% of them counted one time only. The ten biggest clones cover roughly 2.1% of the sample.

The cohort consisted of more than 650 healthy bone marrow donors. Cohort members were all nominally healthy when sampled, although unrecorded immune exposures were likely present. The donor was CMV seropositive and belonged to the group of over 250 seropositive cohort members. A peripheral blood sample was provided by each donor, and peripheral blood mononuclear cells were used for TCR beta sequencing. Genomic DNA extraction from the blood cell samples was performed with the Qiagen DNeasy Blood Extraction Kit. The chain is assembled from TRBV28 and TRBJ2-7; TRBD1 aligns with 8 central bases. The receptor was isolated from a woman aged 25-40 years in good health and CMV-seropositive. The source material was PBMCs. Read as DNA, the sequence is TGTGCCAGCAGGACAGGGGACCGCGAGCAGTACTTC. Its protein product is CASRTGDREQYF.